This TCR beta chain derives from a study of T cells in lung cancer brain metastases. Exclusion applied to anyone with multiple prior malignancies. Germline V lookup: CDR1 SGHRS, CDR2 YFSETQ. The CDR3 length is 14 residues. V shed 3 bases and J shed 5 bases, with 11 bases lying between them. TCRdb keeps only in-frame clones here, not all; method: immunoSEQ multiplex PCR. The data contain roughly 5,500 clones, around nine tenths of them singletons. Sequenced material: tumor tissue from the primary lung tumor. The V and J genes are TRBV5-1 and TRBJ2-2; TRBD1 might be the D (6 bases). This clonotype originated in a man in his 70s with non-small cell lung cancer. CDR3 DNA: TGCGCCAGCAGCTCAACAGGGTGGACCGGGGAGCTGTTTTTT. Translation gives CASSSTGWTGELFF. The full variable domain, rest sourced from reference TRBV5-1 and TRBJ2-2, is KAGVTQTPRYLIKTRGQQVTLSCSPISGHRSVSWYQQTPGQGLQFLFEYFSETQRNKGNFPGRFSGRQFSNSRSEMNVSTLELGDSALYLCASSSTGWTGELFFGEGSRLTVL.